The T cell receptor beta chain under discussion was sequenced for a study of blood T cell repertoires in COVID-19. Overall study context: The United States, Italy and Spain supplied acute and convalescent COVID-19 samples. T cells, B-cell-depleted T cells, or PBMCs supplied cDNA or gDNA.

The data were produced by immunoSEQ multiplex PCR, yet TCRdb's version contains in-frame clones alone and is incomplete. The sample holds some 300,000 clones, almost 90% seen once. The V gene's germline CDR1 is SGHAT and CDR2 FQDESV (reference sequence). Trimming cost V 4 bases and J 3 bases; bases outside gene matches: 12. This CDR3 is 16 amino acids long. Sequencing was done on a sample of peripheral blood. This TCR derives from a middle-aged woman with COVID-19, enrolled during active disease. This rearrangement joins TRBV11-1 to TRBJ2-7, with TRBD2 identical over 7 bases. The CDR3 DNA reads as TGTGCCAGCAGCTCGCCGGCTAGCGGTGGGATCTACGAGCAGTACTTC. Protein: CASSSPASGGIYEQYF.